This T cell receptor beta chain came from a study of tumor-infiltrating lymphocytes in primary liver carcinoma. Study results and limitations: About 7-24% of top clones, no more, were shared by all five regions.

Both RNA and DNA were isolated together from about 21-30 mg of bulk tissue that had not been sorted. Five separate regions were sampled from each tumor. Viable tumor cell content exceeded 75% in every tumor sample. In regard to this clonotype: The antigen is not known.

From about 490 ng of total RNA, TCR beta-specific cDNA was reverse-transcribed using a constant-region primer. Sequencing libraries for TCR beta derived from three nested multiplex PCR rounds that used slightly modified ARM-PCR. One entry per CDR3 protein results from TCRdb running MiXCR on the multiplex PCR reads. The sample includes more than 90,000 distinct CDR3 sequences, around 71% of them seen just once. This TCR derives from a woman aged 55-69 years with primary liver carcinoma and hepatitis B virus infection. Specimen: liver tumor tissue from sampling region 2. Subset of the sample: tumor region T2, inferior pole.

In DNA form, the CDR3 reads TGTGCCAGCAGTTTACTCGGGACAGAGCTAGCCAAAAACATTCGTTACTTC. The encoded protein is CASSLLGTELAKNIRYF. The rearrangement uses TRBV28 and TRBJ2-4, with 7 nucleotides matching TRBD1. CDR3 length: 17 amino acids. Germline V lookup: CDR1 MDHEN, CDR2 SYDVKM. Trimming removed 2 bases from V and 16 bases from J; junction bases left unmatched: 23.